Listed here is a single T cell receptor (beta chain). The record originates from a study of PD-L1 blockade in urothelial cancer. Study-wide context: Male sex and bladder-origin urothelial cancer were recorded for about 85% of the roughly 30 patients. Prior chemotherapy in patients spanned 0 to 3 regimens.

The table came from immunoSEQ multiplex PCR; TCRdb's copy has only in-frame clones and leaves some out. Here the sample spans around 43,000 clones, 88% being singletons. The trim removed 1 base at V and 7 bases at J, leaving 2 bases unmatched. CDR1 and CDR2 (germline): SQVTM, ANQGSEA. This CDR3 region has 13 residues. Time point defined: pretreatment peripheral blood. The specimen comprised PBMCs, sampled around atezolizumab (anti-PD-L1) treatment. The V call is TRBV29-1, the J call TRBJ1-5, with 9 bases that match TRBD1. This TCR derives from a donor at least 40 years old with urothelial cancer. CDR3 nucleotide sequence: TGCAGCGTTGAAGGACAGGGGGGCCAGCCCCAGCATTTT. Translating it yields CSVEGQGGQPQHF.